A single sample is the source of the 24 T cell receptor beta chains below, sequenced in a study of CD8+ T cells in alopecia areata. The sequencing template was cDNA reverse transcribed from extracted RNA. Profiled with immunoSEQ multiplex PCR; TCRdb holds only in-frame clones, not every one. The sample has roughly 97,000 clones; roughly two fifths are singletons. Sequences were obtained from CD4+ T cells sorted from blood. These receptor sequences come from a human donor with alopecia areata.

This chain uses TRBV2 with TRBJ2-7; 10 bases match TRBD1. Germline-derived CDR1 and CDR2 are SNHLY and FYNNEI. With 6 bases clipped from V and 4 bases from J, the junction kept 6 bases outside the gene matches. This CDR3 has 14 amino acids. CDR3 in DNA: TGTGCCAGCAGGTCGGACAGGGGGTTGTACGAGCAGTACTTC. Translating gives CASRSDRGLYEQYF.

V and J are TRBV29-1 and TRBJ2-3, with 7 bases matching TRBD2. J lost 5 bases, V lost 3 bases, and 17 bases had no gene match. CDR1 is SQVTM, CDR2 ANQGSEA, per germline. The CDR3 totals 17 residues. DNA of the CDR3: TGCAGCGTTGAGGTTCCTCGCAAAGCGGGATTGGTAGATACGCAGTATTTT. It translates to CSVEVPRKAGLVDTQYF.

The gene calls are TRBV30 and TRBJ2-4; D remains ambiguous. Deletions cut 1 base from V and 3 bases from J, with 16 bases between. The CDR3 sequence is 16 residues long. Germline CDR1 and CDR2: GTSNPN and SVGIG (reference sequence). CDR3 in amino acids: CAWSGGPRKGKNIQYF. CDR3 nucleotides: TGTGCCTGGAGTGGTGGTCCCCGTAAGGGCAAAAACATTCAGTACTTC.

This chain links TRBV4-2 with TRBJ2-7; TRBD1 matches at 9 bases. Germline V gives CDR1 LGHNA, CDR2 YNFKEQ. This CDR3 is built from 18 residues. V lost 0 bases to trimming and J lost 3 bases; unmatched junction nucleotides: 12. This CDR3 reads CASSQELAGTGIVYEQYF. CDR3 coding DNA: TGTGCCAGCAGCCAAGAGTTAGCAGGGACAGGGATTGTCTACGAGCAGTACTTC.

The chain carries TRBV2 and TRBJ1-2; D call uncertain. The CDR3 runs to 12 residues. Trimming removed 5 bases from V and 9 bases from J, with 13 bases in between. Germline CDR1 SNHLY, CDR2 FYNNEI. The CDR3, as DNA: TGTGCCAGCAGTCTGGAGGCCGGGAGCTACACCTTC. Its protein is CASSLEAGSYTF.

CDR3 region: CASFTGENTGELFF. The DNA for the CDR3 is TGTGCCAGCTTTACAGGAGAAAACACCGGGGAGCTGTTTTTT. V usage is TRBV30 and J usage is TRBJ2-2, with D possibly being TRBD1 (5 bases). The V end was cut by 8 bases, the J end by 2 bases, with 15 bases between. The CDR3 is 14 residues long. From germline, CDR1 is GTSNPN and CDR2 SVGIG (reference sequence).

The V and J genes are TRBV7-9 and TRBJ2-5; D remains unclear. The germline gives CDR1 SEHNR, CDR2 FQNEAQ (reference sequence). The ends were cut back, 5 bases at V and 4 bases at J, with 2 bases in the middle. There are 10 residues in the CDR3. CDR3: CASSGETQYF. In DNA form, the CDR3 reads TGTGCCAGCAGCGGAGAGACCCAGTACTTC.

The rearrangement uses TRBV19 and TRBJ2-4; TRBD1 is a possible D gene (6 bases). Germline CDR1 is LNHDA and CDR2 is SQIVND (reference sequence). CDR3 length: 14 residues. V lost 4 bases to trimming and J lost 4 bases, with 11 bases between them. The CDR3 loop is CASSTPGEKNIQYF. The DNA for the CDR3 is TGTGCCAGTAGTACTCCAGGGGAAAAAAACATTCAGTACTTC.

J is TRBJ1-6 and V is TRBV6-5; D gene unclear. Germline CDR1 and CDR2: MNHEY and SVGAGI. CDR3 length equals 14 residues. Deletions cut 6 bases from V and 9 bases from J, with 15 bases between. The CDR3 DNA follows: TGTGCCAGCAGCTACCATGGGCCCTTTTCACCCCTCCACTTT. Protein: CASSYHGPFSPLHF.

J is TRBJ2-7 and V is TRBV7-9; D may be TRBD1 or TRBD2 (5 bases each). The CDR3 contains 14 residues. V lost 5 bases and J lost 1, with 12 bases in between. Germline CDR1 SEHNR, CDR2 FQNEAQ (reference sequence). CDR3 bases: TGTGCCAGCAGCCCCGGGACGGATTCCTACGAGCAGTACTTC. Its protein is CASSPGTDSYEQYF.

The chain recombines TRBV29-1 with TRBJ1-4; no clear D gene. Germline V gene sequence: CDR1 SQVTM, CDR2 ANQGSEA. The CDR3 contains 13 residues. V was shortened by 5 bases and J by 5 bases, with 12 bases between the two germline ends. CDR3 DNA sequence: TGCAGCGTTAATGTGGGATCGAATGAAAAACTGTTTTTT. Protein product: CSVNVGSNEKLFF.

The chain combines TRBV7-9 with TRBJ2-7; TRBD1 matches at 8 bases. Germline CDR1 SEHNR, CDR2 FQNEAQ (reference sequence). J gave up 1 base and V 4 bases, and 3 bases lay outside the gene matches. There are 14 residues in the CDR3. The CDR3 sequence is CASSSTGESYEQYF. The CDR3 region has the DNA TGTGCCAGCAGCTCGACAGGGGAGTCCTACGAGCAGTACTTC.

The V and J genes are TRBV29-1 and TRBJ2-3; TRBD1 aligns across 9 bases. In germline, CDR1 is SQVTM, CDR2 ANQGSEA. The CDR3 is 15 residues long. V lost 4 bases to trimming and J lost 3 bases; unmatched junction nucleotides: 8. CDR3 region: CSVGPGTGRTDTQYF. CDR3 nucleotide sequence: TGCAGCGTTGGACCTGGGACAGGGCGGACAGATACGCAGTATTTT.

The V gene is TRBV6-1, the J gene TRBJ1-1; 7 nucleotides line up with TRBD1. Germline assignment: CDR1 MNHNS and CDR2 SASEGT. Trimming removed 4 bases from V and 1 base from J; junction bases left unmatched: 0. This CDR3 is 13 amino acids long. CDR3 in amino acids: CASSGDRNTEAFF. CDR3 nucleotide sequence: TGTGCCAGCAGTGGGGACAGGAACACTGAAGCTTTCTTT.

The DNA for the CDR3 is TGTGCCAGCAGTCGAACTAGCATTTACAATGAGCAGTTCTTC. Translating it yields CASSRTSIYNEQFF. The chain combines TRBV28 with TRBJ2-1, with D perhaps TRBD2 (6 bases). CDR1 is MDHEN and CDR2 is SYDVKM in the germline V gene. This CDR3 is 14 amino acids long. Trimming shortened V by 5 bases and J by 4 bases, and 12 bases separated the two germline ends.

The chain joins TRBV29-1 to TRBJ2-2; 11 nucleotides line up with TRBD1. CDR1 and CDR2 from the germline V gene are SQVTM and ANQGSEA. The CDR3 totals 14 residues. DNA of the CDR3: TGCAGTGGACAGGGGGCATCGGGAACCGGGGAGCTGTTTTTT. Its protein is CSGQGASGTGELFF.

This clone has just a few counts. This chain joins TRBV4-1 and TRBJ1-5; the match to TRBD1 covers 9 bases. Germline assignment: CDR1 MGHRA and CDR2 YSYEKL. Losses at the gene ends were 3 bases for V and 8 bases for J; bases not matched to a gene: 11. This CDR3 spans 16 amino acids. For the CDR3, the DNA is TGCGCCAGCAGCCAGAATACAGGGGGCCCCCAGAAGCCCCAGCATTTT. Protein: CASSQNTGGPQKPQHF.

This chain uses TRBV5-4 with TRBJ2-1; possible D gene TRBD2, 6 bases. Trimming shortened V by 1 base and J by 0 bases, and 11 bases separated the two germline ends. The CDR3 is 16 amino acids. Per germline, CDR1 SGHNT and CDR2 YYREEE (reference sequence). The CDR3 sequence is CASSLRDGSSYNEQFF. In DNA, the CDR3 is TGTGCCAGCAGCTTGAGGGACGGGAGCTCCTACAATGAGCAGTTCTTC.

The V call is TRBV6-1, the J call TRBJ1-4; 8 nucleotides line up with TRBD1. Trimming cost V 4 bases and J 0 bases; bases outside gene matches: 4. The CDR3 has 16 residues. Germline V gene lookup returns CDR1 MNHNS and CDR2 SASEGT. Written as DNA, the CDR3 is TGTGCCAGCAGTGGACAGGGGCGAGCAACTAATGAAAAACTGTTTTTT. Its protein is CASSGQGRATNEKLFF.

This clone came up a few times. Other DNA sequences from this sample encode an identical CDR3 as well. J is TRBJ1-5 and V is TRBV30, with a tentative D call TRBD1 (5 bases). The germline V gene encodes CDR1 GTSNPN and CDR2 SVGIG (reference sequence). This CDR3 is 13 amino acids long. The ends were cut back, 1 base at V and 3 bases at J, with 7 bases in the middle. CDR3 in amino acids: CAWSGGYNQPQHF. CDR3 nucleotide sequence: TGTGCCTGGAGTGGGGGGTACAATCAGCCCCAGCATTTT.

The genes are TRBV30 and TRBJ1-4; 8 bases map to TRBD1. J gave up 7 bases and V 3 bases, and 10 bases lay outside the gene matches. The CDR3 sequence is 15 residues long. Germline CDR1 is GTSNPN and CDR2 is SVGIG (reference sequence). The CDR3 nucleotides read TGTGCCTGGAGACCGGACAGGGATCGGACTGAAAAACTGTTTTTT. Amino acid sequence: CAWRPDRDRTEKLFF.

Only one count was recorded for this clone. The rearrangement joins TRBV4-1 to TRBJ1-5; 9 nucleotides match TRBD1. This CDR3 contains 20 residues. Trimming at V came to 2 bases and at J to 7 bases, leaving 21 bases not matched to a gene. The V gene's germline CDR1 is MGHRA and CDR2 YSYEKL. DNA for the CDR3: TGCGCCAGCAGCCAATACCCCCTCTTTCCCCCGGGACAGGGCGTACAGCCCCAGCATTTT. It codes for CASSQYPLFPPGQGVQPQHF.

This chain uses TRBV7-9 with TRBJ2-7, with unresolved D. Trimming took off 5 bases at V and 6 bases at J, with 8 bases between the two ends. CDR3 length: 11 residues. Germline V lookup: CDR1 SEHNR, CDR2 FQNEAQ (reference sequence). In DNA form, the CDR3 reads TGTGCCAGCAGCGTGAATTCCGAGCAGTACTTC. Protein sequence: CASSVNSEQYF.

The V call is TRBV4-1, the J call TRBJ2-5; the match to TRBD2 covers 11 bases. Germline-derived CDR1 and CDR2 are MGHRA and YSYEKL. V shed 2 bases, J shed 2 bases, and the junction held 1 base outside the gene matches. The CDR3 is made up of 15 amino acids. In DNA, the CDR3 is TGCGCCAGCAGCCAAACTAGCGGGAGACAAGAGACCCAGTACTTC. It translates to CASSQTSGRQETQYF.